The entry below gives a single TCR beta chain sequence along with its context. Clones were sequenced by immunoSEQ multiplex PCR, and TCRdb holds only the in-frame ones, with some missing. The repertoire includes some 90,000 clones, less than 90% of them detected once, and roughly a sixth sits in the top ten. This sample was included in a study of blood T cell repertoires in COVID-19. Looked up from germline, CDR1 is SNHLY and CDR2 is FYNNEI. V lost 7 bases to trimming and J lost 0 bases; unmatched junction nucleotides: 3. This CDR3 region has 13 residues. What was sequenced was peripheral blood. The rearrangement uses TRBV2 and TRBJ2-7, with 7 bases that match TRBD1. The clonotype originates from a woman aged 80 or older with acute or convalescent COVID-19. The CDR3 loop reads CASTGGASYEQYF. CDR3 sequence (DNA): TGTGCCAGCACAGGGGGAGCCTCCTACGAGCAGTACTTC.